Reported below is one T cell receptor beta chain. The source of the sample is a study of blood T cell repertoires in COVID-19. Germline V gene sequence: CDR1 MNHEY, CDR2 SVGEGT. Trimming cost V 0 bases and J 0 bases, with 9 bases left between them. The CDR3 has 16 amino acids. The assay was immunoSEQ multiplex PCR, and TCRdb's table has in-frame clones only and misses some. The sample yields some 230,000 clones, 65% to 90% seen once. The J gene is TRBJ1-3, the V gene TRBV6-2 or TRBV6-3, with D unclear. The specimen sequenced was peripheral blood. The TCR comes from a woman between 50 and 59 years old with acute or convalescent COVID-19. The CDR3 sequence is CASSYSTQHSGNTIYF. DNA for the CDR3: TGTGCCAGCAGTTACTCGACACAGCACTCTGGAAACACCATATATTTT.